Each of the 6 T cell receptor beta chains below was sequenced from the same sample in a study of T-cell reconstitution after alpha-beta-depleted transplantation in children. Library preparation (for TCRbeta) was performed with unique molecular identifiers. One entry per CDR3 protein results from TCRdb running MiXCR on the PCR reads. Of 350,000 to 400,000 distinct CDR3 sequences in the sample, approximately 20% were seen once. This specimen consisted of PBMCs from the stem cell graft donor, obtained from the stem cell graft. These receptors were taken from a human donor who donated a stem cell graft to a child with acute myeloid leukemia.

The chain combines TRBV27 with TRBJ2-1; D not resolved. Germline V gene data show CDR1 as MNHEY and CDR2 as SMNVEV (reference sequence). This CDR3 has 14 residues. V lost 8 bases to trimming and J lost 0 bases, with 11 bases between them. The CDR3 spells CASRKRSSYNEQFF. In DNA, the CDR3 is TGTGCCAGCCGGAAGAGGAGCTCCTACAATGAGCAGTTCTTC.

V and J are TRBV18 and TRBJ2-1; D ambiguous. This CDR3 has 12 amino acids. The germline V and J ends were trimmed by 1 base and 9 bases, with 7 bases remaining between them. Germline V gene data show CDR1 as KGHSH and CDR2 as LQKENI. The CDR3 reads CASSPREGEQFF. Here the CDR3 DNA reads TGTGCCAGCTCACCACGGGAAGGTGAGCAGTTCTTC. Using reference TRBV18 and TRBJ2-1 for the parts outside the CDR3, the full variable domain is NAGVMQNPRHLVRRRGQEARLRCSPMKGHSHVYWYRQLPEEGLKFMVYLQKENIIDESGMPKERFSAEFPKEGPSILRIQQVVRGDSAAYFCASSPREGEQFFGPGTRLTVL.

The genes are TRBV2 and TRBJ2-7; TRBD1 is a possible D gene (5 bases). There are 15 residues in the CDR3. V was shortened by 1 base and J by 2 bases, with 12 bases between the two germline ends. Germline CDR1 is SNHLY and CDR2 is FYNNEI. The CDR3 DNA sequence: TGTGCCAGCAGTGAAGGGCAGGGTGAAGCCTACGAGCAGTACTTC. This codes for CASSEGQGEAYEQYF.

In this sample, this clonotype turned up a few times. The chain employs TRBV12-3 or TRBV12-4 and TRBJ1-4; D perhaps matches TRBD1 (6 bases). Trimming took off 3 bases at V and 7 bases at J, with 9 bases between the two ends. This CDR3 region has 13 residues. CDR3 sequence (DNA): TGTGCCAGCAGTTTTTCAGGGGCTGAAAAACTGTTTTTT. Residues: CASSFSGAEKLFF.

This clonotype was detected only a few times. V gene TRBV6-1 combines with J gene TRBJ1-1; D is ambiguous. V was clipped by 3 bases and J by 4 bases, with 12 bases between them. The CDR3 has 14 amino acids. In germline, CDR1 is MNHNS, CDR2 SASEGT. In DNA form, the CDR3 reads TGTGCCAGCAGTGATATTGGGGTGTCCACTGAAGCTTTCTTT. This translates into CASSDIGVSTEAFF.

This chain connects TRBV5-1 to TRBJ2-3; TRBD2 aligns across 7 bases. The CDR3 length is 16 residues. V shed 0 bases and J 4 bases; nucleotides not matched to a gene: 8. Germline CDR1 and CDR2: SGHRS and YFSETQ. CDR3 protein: CASSLAASGSADTQYF. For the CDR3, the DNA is TGCGCCAGCAGCTTGGCGGCTAGCGGTTCTGCAGATACGCAGTATTTT.